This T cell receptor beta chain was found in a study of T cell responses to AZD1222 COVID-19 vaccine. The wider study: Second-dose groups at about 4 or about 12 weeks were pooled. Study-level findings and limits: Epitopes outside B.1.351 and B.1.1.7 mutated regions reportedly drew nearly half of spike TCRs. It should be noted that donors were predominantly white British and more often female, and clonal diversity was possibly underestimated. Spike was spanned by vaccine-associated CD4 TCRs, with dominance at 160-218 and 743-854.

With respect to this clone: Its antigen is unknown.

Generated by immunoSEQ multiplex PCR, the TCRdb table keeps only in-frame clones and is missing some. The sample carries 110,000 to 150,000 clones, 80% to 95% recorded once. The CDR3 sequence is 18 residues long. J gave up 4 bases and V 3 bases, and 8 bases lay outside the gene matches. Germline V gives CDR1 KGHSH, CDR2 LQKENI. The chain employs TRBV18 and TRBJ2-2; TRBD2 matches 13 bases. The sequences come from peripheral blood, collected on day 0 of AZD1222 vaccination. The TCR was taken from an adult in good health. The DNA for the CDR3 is TGTGCCAGCTCACCTCTACTAGCGGGAGGGCCCGGCACCGGGGAGCTGTTTTTT. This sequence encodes CASSPLLAGGPGTGELFF. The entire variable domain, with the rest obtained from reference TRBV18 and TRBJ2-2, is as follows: NAGVMQNPRHLVRRRGQEARLRCSPMKGHSHVYWYRQLPEEGLKFMVYLQKENIIDESGMPKERFSAEFPKEGPSILRIQQVVRGDSAAYFCASSPLLAGGPGTGELFFGEGSRLTVL.